These 5 T cell receptor beta chains were sequenced from one sample in a study of Graves' ophthalmopathy and Graves' hyperthyroidism. Using RNA transcripts, the TCR beta CDR3 regions were amplified. Scientists carried out first-round RT-PCR using HTBI primers and then a second-round multiplex PCR. TCRdb ran MiXCR on the multiplex PCR reads and lists one entry per CDR3 protein. The table lists over 650,000 distinct CDR3 sequences, 35% to 45% of them singletons. The sequenced sample was peripheral blood. The origin of the receptors is an adult man with Graves' ophthalmopathy.

The rearrangement uses TRBV7-2 and TRBJ2-5, with D unclear. Deletions cut 2 bases from V and 3 bases from J, with 13 bases between. Germline CDR1 is SGHTA and CDR2 is FQGNSA. This CDR3 region has 15 residues. The CDR3 DNA sequence: TGTGCCAGCAGCTTAACGTCGCAGGCAAAAGAGACCCAGTACTTC. It encodes CASSLTSQAKETQYF. Looking up the rest from reference TRBV7-2 and TRBJ2-5 gives the full variable domain: GAGVSQSPSNKVTEKGKDVELRCDPISGHTALYWYRQSLGQGLEFLIYFQGNSAPDKSGLPSDRFSAERTGGSVSTLTIQRTQQEDSAVYLCASSLTSQAKETQYFGPGTRLLVL.

The table lists this clonotype with many counts. The rearrangement joins TRBV10-2 to TRBJ2-2, with D possibly being TRBD1 (5 bases). Trimming took off 3 bases at V and 4 bases at J, with 6 bases between the two ends. This CDR3 is built from 13 residues. The germline gives CDR1 WSHSY, CDR2 SAAADI. CDR3 in amino acids: CASSDRATGELFF. The CDR3 region has the DNA TGCGCCAGCAGTGACAGGGCCACCGGGGAGCTGTTTTTT.

The rearrangement joins TRBV29-1 to TRBJ2-7, with 7 bases fitting TRBD1. Germline V gene sequence: CDR1 SQVTM, CDR2 ANQGSEA. The CDR3 extends over 13 amino acids. J lost 3 bases, V lost 5 bases, and 7 bases had no gene match. The CDR3 sequence is CSVRGQANYEQYF. In DNA form, the CDR3 reads TGCAGCGTTCGCGGACAGGCGAACTACGAGCAGTACTTC.

This clonotype was picked up a small number of times. The chain recombines TRBV15 with TRBJ2-7, with D uncertain. Germline lookup yields CDR1 LNHNV and CDR2 YYDKDF (reference sequence). V shed 0 bases and J shed 4 bases, with 13 bases lying between them. This CDR3 is built from 15 residues. CDR3 loop: CATSRDLRRFYEQYF. The CDR3 DNA follows: TGTGCCACCAGCAGAGATCTCCGCAGGTTTTACGAGCAGTACTTC. Full variable domain (missing parts from reference TRBV15 and TRBJ2-7): DAMVIQNPRYQVTQFGKPVTLSCSQTLNHNVMYWYQQKSSQAPKLLFHYYDKDFNNEADTPDNFQSRRPNTSFCFLDIRSPGLGDTAMYLCATSRDLRRFYEQYFGPGTRLTVT.

This clonotype was found many times. The chain couples TRBV2 to TRBJ2-2, with 7 bases aligning to TRBD1. The CDR3 is 14 amino acids. The germline CDR1 and CDR2 sequences are SNHLY and FYNNEI. The V and J ends lost 4 bases and 4 bases, in that order; junction bases with no gene match: 3. The CDR3 protein is CASSGDSFTGELFF. The CDR3 nucleotides read TGTGCCAGCAGTGGGGACAGCTTCACCGGGGAGCTGTTTTTT.